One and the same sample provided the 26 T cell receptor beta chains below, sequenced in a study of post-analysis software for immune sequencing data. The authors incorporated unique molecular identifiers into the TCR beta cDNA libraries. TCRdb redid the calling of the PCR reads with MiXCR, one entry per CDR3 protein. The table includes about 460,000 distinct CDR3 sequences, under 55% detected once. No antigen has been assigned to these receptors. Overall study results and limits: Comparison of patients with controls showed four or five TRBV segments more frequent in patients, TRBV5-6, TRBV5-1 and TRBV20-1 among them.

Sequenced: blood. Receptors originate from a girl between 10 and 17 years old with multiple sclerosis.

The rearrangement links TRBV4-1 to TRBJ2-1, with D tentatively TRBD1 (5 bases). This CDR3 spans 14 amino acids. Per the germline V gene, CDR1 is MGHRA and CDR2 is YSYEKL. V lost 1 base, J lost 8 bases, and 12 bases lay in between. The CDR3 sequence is CASSQAGQGDEQFF. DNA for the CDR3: TGCGCCAGCAGCCAAGCGGGCCAGGGCGATGAGCAGTTCTTC.

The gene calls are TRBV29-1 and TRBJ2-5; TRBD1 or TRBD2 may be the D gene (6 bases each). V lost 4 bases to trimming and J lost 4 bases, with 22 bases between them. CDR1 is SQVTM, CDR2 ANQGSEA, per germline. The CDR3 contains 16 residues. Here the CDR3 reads CSVVLGIVGGGETQYF. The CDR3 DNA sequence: TGCAGCGTTGTACTAGGGATCGTCGGAGGGGGAGAGACCCAGTACTTC.

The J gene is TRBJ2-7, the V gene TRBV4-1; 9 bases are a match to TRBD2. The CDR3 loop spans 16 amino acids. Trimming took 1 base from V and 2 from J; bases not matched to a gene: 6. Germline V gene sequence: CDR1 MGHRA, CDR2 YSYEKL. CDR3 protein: CASSQGSGTSPYEQYF. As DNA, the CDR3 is TGCGCCAGCAGCCAAGGCTCCGGGACTAGCCCCTACGAGCAGTACTTC.

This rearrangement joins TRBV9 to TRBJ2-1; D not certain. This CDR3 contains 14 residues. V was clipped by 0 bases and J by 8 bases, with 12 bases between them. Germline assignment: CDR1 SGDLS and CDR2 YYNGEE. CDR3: CASSVGPLLDEQFF. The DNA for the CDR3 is TGTGCCAGCAGCGTAGGTCCCCTGTTGGATGAGCAGTTCTTC.

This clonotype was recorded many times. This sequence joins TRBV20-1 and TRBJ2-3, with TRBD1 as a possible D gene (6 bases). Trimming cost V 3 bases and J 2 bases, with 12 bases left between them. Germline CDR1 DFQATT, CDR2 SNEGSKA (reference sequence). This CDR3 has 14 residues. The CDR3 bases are TGCAGTGCTAGCCGACAGGAATTCACAGATACGCAGTATTTT. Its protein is CSASRQEFTDTQYF.

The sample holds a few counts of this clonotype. For the CDR3, the DNA is TGCGCCAGCAGCTTTCATGGGGAGACCCAGTACTTC. Protein sequence: CASSFHGETQYF. This rearrangement joins TRBV5-1 to TRBJ2-5, with no clear D. The CDR3 contains 12 residues. Trimming left V 2 bases short and J 5 bases short, with 7 bases between. Germline CDR1 and CDR2: SGHRS and YFSETQ. Complete variable domain (other parts from reference TRBV5-1 and TRBJ2-5): KAGVTQTPRYLIKTRGQQVTLSCSPISGHRSVSWYQQTPGQGLQFLFEYFSETQRNKGNFPGRFSGRQFSNSRSEMNVSTLELGDSALYLCASSFHGETQYFGPGTRLLVL.

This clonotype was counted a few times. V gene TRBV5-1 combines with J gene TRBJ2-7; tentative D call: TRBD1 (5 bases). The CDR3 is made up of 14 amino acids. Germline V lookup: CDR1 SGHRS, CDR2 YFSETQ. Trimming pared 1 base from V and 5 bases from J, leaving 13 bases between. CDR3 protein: CASSLSQGGHEQYF. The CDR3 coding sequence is TGCGCCAGCAGCTTGTCTCAGGGTGGCCACGAGCAGTACTTC.

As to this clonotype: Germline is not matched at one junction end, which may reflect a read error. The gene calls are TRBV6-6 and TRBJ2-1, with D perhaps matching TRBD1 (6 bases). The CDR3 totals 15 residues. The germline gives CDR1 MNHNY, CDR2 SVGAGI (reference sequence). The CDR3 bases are TGTGCCAGCAGTTATCAGGGGAGTCGGACCGATGAGCGGTTCTTC. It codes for CASSYQGSRTDERFF.

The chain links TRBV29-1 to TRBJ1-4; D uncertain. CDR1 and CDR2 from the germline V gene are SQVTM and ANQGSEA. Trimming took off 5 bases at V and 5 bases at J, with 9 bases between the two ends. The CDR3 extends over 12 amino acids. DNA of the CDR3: TGCAGCGTTTCCAGATCAAATGAAAAACTGTTTTTT. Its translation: CSVSRSNEKLFF.

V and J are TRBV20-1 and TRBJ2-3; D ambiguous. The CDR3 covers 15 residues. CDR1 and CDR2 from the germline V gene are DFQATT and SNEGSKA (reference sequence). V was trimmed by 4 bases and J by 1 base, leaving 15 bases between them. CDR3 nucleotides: TGCAGTGCTACACCAGCCGACTTGGGCACAGATACGCAGTATTTT. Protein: CSATPADLGTDTQYF.

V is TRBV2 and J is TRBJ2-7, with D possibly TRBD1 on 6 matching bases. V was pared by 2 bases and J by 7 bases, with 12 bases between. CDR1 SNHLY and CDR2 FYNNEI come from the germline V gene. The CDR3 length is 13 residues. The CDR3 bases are TGTGCCAGCAGTGAACCGTGGGGGCGGGAGCAGTACTTC. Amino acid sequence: CASSEPWGREQYF.

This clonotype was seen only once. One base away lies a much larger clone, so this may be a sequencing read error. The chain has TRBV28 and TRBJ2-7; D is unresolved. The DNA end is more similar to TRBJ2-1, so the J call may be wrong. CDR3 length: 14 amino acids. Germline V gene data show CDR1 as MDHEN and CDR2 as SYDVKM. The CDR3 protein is CASRFRAAATEQFF. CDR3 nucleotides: TGTGCCAGCAGATTCCGGGCCGCAGCGACGGAACAGTTCTTC.

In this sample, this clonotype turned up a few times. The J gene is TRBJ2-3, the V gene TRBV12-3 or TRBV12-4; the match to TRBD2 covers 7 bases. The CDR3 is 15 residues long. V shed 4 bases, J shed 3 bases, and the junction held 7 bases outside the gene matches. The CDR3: CASSSHREVTDTQYF. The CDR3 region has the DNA TGTGCCAGCAGTTCCCACCGGGAGGTTACAGATACGCAGTATTTT.

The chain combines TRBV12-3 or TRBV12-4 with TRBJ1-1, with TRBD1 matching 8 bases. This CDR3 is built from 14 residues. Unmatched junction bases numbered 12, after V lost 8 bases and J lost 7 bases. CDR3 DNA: TGTGCCAGCGGTGAGACGCCAGGGGGCAGTGAAGCTTTCTTT. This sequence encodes CASGETPGGSEAFF.

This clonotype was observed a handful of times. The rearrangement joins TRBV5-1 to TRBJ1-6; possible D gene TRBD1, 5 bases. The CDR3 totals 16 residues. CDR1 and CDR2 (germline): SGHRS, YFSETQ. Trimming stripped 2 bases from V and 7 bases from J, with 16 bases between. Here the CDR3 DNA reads TGCGCCAGCAGCTTATCAGTGTTTGAGGGGAATTCACCCCTCCACTTT. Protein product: CASSLSVFEGNSPLHF.

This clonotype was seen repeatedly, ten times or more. CDR3 coding DNA: TGTGCCAGCAGTCCCGGAGGAGGCACAGATACGCAGTATTTT. This codes for CASSPGGGTDTQYF. V usage is TRBV12-3 or TRBV12-4 and J usage is TRBJ2-3; tentatively, D is TRBD2 (5 bases). V was cut by 5 bases and J by 1 base, with 10 bases left in between. The CDR3 contains 14 residues.

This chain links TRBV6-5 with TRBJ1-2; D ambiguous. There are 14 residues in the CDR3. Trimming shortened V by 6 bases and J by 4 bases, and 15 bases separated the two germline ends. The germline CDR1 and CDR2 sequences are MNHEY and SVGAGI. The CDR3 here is CASSLSAPIYGYTF. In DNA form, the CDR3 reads TGTGCCAGCAGCTTATCGGCGCCCATCTATGGCTACACCTTC.

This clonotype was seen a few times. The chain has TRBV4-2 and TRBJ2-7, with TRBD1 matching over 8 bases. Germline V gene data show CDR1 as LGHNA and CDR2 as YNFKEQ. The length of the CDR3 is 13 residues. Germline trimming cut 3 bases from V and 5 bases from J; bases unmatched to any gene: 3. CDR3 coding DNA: TGTGCCAGCAGCCAGGGGGGACAGGACGAGCAGTACTTC. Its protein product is CASSQGGQDEQYF.

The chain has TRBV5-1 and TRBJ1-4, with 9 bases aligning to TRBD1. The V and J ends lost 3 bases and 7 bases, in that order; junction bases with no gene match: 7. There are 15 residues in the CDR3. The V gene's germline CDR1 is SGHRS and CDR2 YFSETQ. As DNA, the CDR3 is TGCGCCAGCAGCTCGGGACAGGGCGACGGTGAAAAACTGTTTTTT. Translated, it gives CASSSGQGDGEKLFF.

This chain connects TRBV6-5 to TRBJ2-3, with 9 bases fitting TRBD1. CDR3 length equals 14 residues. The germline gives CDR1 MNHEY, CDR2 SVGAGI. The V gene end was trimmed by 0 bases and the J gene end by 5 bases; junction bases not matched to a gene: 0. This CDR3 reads CASSYSTGGDTQYF. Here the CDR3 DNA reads TGTGCCAGCAGTTACTCGACAGGGGGAGATACGCAGTATTTT.

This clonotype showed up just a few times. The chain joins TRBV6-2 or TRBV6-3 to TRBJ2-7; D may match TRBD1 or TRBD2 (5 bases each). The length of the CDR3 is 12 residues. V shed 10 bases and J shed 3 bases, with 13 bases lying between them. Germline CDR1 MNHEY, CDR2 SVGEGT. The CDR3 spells CATGWGIYEQYF. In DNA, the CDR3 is TGTGCCACCGGGTGGGGGATCTACGAGCAGTACTTC.

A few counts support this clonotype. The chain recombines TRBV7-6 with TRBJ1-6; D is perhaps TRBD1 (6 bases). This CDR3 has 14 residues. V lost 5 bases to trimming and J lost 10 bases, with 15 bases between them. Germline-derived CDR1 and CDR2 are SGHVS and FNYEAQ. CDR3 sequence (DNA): TGTGCCAGCAGCCCCGGTGACAGGCTATCACCCCTCCACTTT. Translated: CASSPGDRLSPLHF.

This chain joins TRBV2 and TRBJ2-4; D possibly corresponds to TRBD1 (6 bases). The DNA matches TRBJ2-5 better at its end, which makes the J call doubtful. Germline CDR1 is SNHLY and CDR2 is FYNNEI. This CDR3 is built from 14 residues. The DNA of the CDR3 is TGTGCCAGCAGTGAAGGCAGGGGCCGGGAGACCCAGTACTTC. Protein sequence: CASSEGRGRETQYF.

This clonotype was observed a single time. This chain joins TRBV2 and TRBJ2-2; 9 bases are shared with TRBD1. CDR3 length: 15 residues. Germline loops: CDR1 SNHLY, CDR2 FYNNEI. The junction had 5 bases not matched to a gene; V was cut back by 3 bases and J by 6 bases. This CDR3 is CASSDYRGPAGELFF. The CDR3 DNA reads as TGTGCCAGCAGTGATTACAGGGGGCCGGCCGGGGAGCTGTTTTTT. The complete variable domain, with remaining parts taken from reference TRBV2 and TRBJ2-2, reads EPEVTQTPSHQVTQMGQEVILRCVPISNHLYFYWYRQILGQKVEFLVSFYNNEISEKSEIFDDQFSVERPDGSNFTLKIRSTKLEDSAMYFCASSDYRGPAGELFFGEGSRLTVL.

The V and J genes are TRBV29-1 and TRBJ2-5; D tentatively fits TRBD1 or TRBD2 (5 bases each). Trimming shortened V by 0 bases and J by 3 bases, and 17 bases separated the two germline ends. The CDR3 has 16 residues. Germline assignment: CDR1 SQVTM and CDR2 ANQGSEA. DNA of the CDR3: TGCAGCGTTGAAGAATTTTGGGGGAGAATGGAAGAGACCCAGTACTTC. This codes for CSVEEFWGRMEETQYF.

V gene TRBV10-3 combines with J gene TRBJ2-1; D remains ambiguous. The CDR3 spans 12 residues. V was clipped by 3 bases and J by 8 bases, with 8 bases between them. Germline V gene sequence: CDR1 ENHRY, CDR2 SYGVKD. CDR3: CAISEDGDEQFF. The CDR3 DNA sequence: TGTGCCATCAGTGAAGATGGCGATGAGCAGTTCTTC.